Listed here are 8 T cell receptor beta chains from one sample, sequenced in a study of T cells in pancreatic ductal adenocarcinoma. Selected pancreatic ductal adenocarcinoma patients had undergone surgery without neoadjuvant therapy. This table comes from immunoSEQ multiplex PCR, and its TCRdb copy is limited to in-frame clones, with some not included. The data show about 16,000 clones, under 95% seen once. The material sequenced was PBMCs. The receptors were sampled from a human donor with pancreatic ductal adenocarcinoma.

V and J are TRBV19 and TRBJ1-1; no reliable D call. The CDR3 consists of 16 residues. CDR1 and CDR2 (germline): LNHDA, SQIVND (reference sequence). Deletions cut 0 bases from V and 6 bases from J, with 17 bases between. CDR3 bases: TGTGCCAGTAGTATAGATGGTCGGAATCCGGTCGCTGAAGCTTTCTTT. This sequence encodes CASSIDGRNPVAEAFF.

This clone was detected only once. V is TRBV19 and J is TRBJ2-3; 7 nucleotides match TRBD1. Germline CDR1 is LNHDA and CDR2 is SQIVND (reference sequence). V shed 4 bases and J 3 bases; nucleotides not matched to a gene: 7. This CDR3 is 15 amino acids long. The CDR3 nucleotides read TGTGCCAGTAGTACAGACAGGGCTGGGACAGATACGCAGTATTTT. Its protein product is CASSTDRAGTDTQYF.

This chain links TRBV30 with TRBJ2-3; TRBD2 matches 8 bases. CDR3 length: 16 residues. Germline CDR1 reads GTSNPN; CDR2 reads SVGIG (reference sequence). The V and J ends lost 8 bases and 2 bases, in that order; junction bases with no gene match: 15. The CDR3 DNA is TGTGCCCGCAGGGCGGGGGGCGTTGCCCACACAGATACGCAGTATTTT. Translating gives CARRAGGVAHTDTQYF.

The CDR3: CSVAGTGGAFYEQYF. CDR3 in DNA: TGCAGCGTTGCCGGGACAGGGGGCGCCTTCTACGAGCAGTACTTC. The rearrangement uses TRBV29-1 and TRBJ2-7; 12 nucleotides line up with TRBD1. Trimming cost V 4 bases and J 3 bases; bases outside gene matches: 7. This CDR3 contains 15 residues. Germline CDR1 is SQVTM and CDR2 is ANQGSEA.

The gene calls are TRBV5-1 and TRBJ1-1; 10 bases match TRBD1. The CDR3 loop spans 19 amino acids. CDR1 is SGHRS and CDR2 is YFSETQ in the germline V gene. V shed 1 base, J shed 0 bases, and the junction held 12 bases outside the gene matches. CDR3 nucleotides: TGCGCCAGCAGCTTGTTTACCGGGACAGGGGTCACTATGAACACTGAAGCTTTCTTT. Protein: CASSLFTGTGVTMNTEAFF.

This chain joins TRBV11-3 and TRBJ2-1, with 9 bases lining up with TRBD2. The CDR3 is made up of 18 amino acids. Looked up from germline, CDR1 is SGHNT and CDR2 is YENEEA. J gave up 1 base and V 4 bases, and 11 bases lay outside the gene matches. CDR3 sequence (DNA): TGTGCCAGCAGCTCTCGTGGTTCTAGCGGGGAATCCTACAATGAGCAGTTCTTC. It is translated as CASSSRGSSGESYNEQFF.

There are a few counts of this clone. V usage is TRBV2 and J usage is TRBJ1-2, with TRBD1 identical over 11 bases. This CDR3 is built from 16 residues. Germline CDR1 and CDR2: SNHLY and FYNNEI. Germline trimming cut 6 bases from V and 6 bases from J; bases unmatched to any gene: 12. The CDR3 DNA reads as TGTGCCAGCAGGGGCCGGGACAGGGGGGGAATGGATGGCTACACCTTC. Residues: CASRGRDRGGMDGYTF.

This chain uses TRBV5-1 with TRBJ2-1, with 10 bases lining up with TRBD1. Germline V lookup: CDR1 SGHRS, CDR2 YFSETQ. The junction had 11 bases not matched to a gene; V was cut back by 5 bases and J by 3 bases. The CDR3 extends over 17 amino acids. The CDR3 bases are TGCGCCAGCAGGGACGGGACAGGGGATAGCGGCTACAATGAGCAGTTCTTC. It encodes CASRDGTGDSGYNEQFF.